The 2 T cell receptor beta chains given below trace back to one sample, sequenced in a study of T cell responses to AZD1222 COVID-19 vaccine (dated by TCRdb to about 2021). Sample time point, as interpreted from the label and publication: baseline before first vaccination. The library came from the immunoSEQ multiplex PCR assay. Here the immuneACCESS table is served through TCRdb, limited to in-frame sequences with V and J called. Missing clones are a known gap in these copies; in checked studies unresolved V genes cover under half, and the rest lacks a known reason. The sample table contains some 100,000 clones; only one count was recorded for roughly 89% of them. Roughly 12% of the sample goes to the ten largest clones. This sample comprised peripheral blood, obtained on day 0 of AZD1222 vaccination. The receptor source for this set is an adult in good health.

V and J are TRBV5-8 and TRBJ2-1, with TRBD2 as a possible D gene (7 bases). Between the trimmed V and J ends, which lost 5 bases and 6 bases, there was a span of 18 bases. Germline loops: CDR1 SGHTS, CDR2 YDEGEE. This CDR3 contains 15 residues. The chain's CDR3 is CASRDPGGPPNEQFF. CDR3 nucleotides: TGTGCCAGCAGGGACCCGGGGGGCCCTCCCAATGAGCAGTTCTTC.

CDR3 in DNA: TGCAGCGTTGAGCGGGGAACAAACACTGAAGCTTTCTTT. Its protein is CSVERGTNTEAFF. The rearrangement links TRBV29-1 to TRBJ1-1, with D unresolved. V lost 3 bases and J 2 bases, leaving 10 bases between the germline ends. In germline, CDR1 is SQVTM, CDR2 ANQGSEA. The CDR3 extends over 13 amino acids. The entire variable domain, with the rest obtained from reference TRBV29-1 and TRBJ1-1, is as follows: SAVISQKPSRDICQRGTSLTIQCQVDSQVTMMFWYRQQPGQSLTLIATANQGSEATYESGFVIDKFPISRPNLTFSTLTVSNMSPEDSSIYLCSVERGTNTEAFFGQGTRLTVV.